These T cell receptor beta chains were read from a single sample in a study of CD8 T cells in ankylosing spondylitis. TCRdb ran MiXCR on the 5' RACE reads and lists one entry per CDR3 protein. Among roughly 700,000 distinct CDR3 sequences, over 15% were seen once, and the ten largest hold around 19%. Sequencing was performed on blood, either unsorted or a sorted T cell fraction (not recorded which). These receptors were collected from a male donor with ankylosing spondylitis. The conserved cysteine and the conserved F or W are not part of the CDR3 here. Some rows mark clone size as missing; the rest say once, few, many or name a class of expanded clone.

>TRBJ2-1|few|TRBV29-1
SVMGDFYNEQF
>TRBJ1-1|few|TRBV5-1
ASSSGQGAGTEAF
>TRBJ2-3|few|TRBV7-2
ASAAREGLRRADTQY
>TRBJ2-1|few|TRBV7-9
ASSLPTSGRDNEQF
>TRBJ2-7|.|TRBV2
ASSRVNEQY
>TRBJ1-1|few|TRBV2
ASSEFGTAFNTEAF
>TRBJ1-1|.|TRBV4-2
ASSQDLGVDTEAF
>TRBJ2-3|few|TRBV13
ASSPRLAGNTDTQY
>TRBJ1-4|.|TRBV4-2
ASSQDQGFSTNEKLF
>TRBJ2-1|.|TRBV11-2
ASSLDPQPVNEQF
>TRBJ1-5|.|TRBV6-1
ASTYGVGTHHQPQH
>TRBJ2-3|.|TRBV7-8
ASSGLGARDTQY
>TRBJ1-2|.|TRBV9
ASSSPGRVGGGYT
>TRBJ2-2|.|TRBV29-1
SVEGLAKNTGELF
>TRBJ1-1|.|TRBV20-1
SARQGMWTEAF
>TRBJ1-1|few|TRBV20-1
SARRRPNTEAF
>TRBJ2-2|many|TRBV12-3/TRBV12-4
ASRVRDPGPGELF
>TRBJ2-1|.|TRBV5-1
ASSLGTGRIGQF
>TRBJ2-2|few|TRBV27
AVRRYTGELF
>TRBJ1-5|few|TRBV12-5
ASGNRDQPQH
>TRBJ2-2|.|TRBV12-3/TRBV12-4
ASSPAGGGVAGELF
>TRBJ1-1|.|TRBV7-2
ASSSYGGLDTEAF
>TRBJ2-6|.|TRBV6-1
ASSEEVTNVLT
>TRBJ2-1|once|TRBV6-2/TRBV6-3
ASGEGREQF
>TRBJ2-7|few|TRBV6-5
ASSYSSEGAAYEQY
>TRBJ1-2|few|TRBV20-1
SATSQGGARLIANYGYT
>TRBJ1-1|many|TRBV20-1
SARPGGSGGEAF
>TRBJ1-3|few|TRBV10-3
AIRGQGIEGNTIY
>TRBJ2-3|few|TRBV5-1
ASSGAGGTDTQY
>TRBJ1-1|few|TRBV7-9
ASSLDWWTEAF
>TRBJ2-1|.|TRBV12-3/TRBV12-4
ASSLINTYNEQF
>TRBJ2-3|.|TRBV4-2
ASSQGSSDPLDTQY
>TRBJ2-3|few|TRBV7-8
ASSRTAWTDTQY
>TRBJ2-2|few|TRBV12-3/TRBV12-4
ASSPRLAANTGELF
>TRBJ1-1|few|TRBV9
ASSLQGQPNTEAF
>TRBJ2-2|.|TRBV3-1
ASRKRTGLADAGELF